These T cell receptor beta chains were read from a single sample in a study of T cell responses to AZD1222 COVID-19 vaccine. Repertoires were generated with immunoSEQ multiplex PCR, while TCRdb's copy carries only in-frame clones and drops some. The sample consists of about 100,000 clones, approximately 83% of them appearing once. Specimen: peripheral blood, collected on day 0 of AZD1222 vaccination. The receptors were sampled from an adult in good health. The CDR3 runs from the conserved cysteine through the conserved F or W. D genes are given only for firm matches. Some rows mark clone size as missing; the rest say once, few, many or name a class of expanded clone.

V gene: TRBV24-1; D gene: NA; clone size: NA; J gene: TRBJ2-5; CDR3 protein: CATSEFPGETQYF; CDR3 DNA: TGTGCCACCAGTGAGTTCCCAGGGGAGACCCAGTACTTC
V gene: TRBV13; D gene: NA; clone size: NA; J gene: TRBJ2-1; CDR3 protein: CASSLVEYNEQFF; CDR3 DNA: TGTGCCAGCAGCTTAGTGGAATACAATGAGCAGTTCTTC
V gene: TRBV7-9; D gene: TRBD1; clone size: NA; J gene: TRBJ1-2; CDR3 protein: CASSPDRVLGGYTF; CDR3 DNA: TGTGCCAGCAGCCCAGACAGGGTTTTGGGCGGCTACACCTTC
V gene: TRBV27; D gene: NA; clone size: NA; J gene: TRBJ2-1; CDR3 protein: CASGTSSYNEQFF; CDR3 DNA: TGTGCCAGCGGTACCAGCTCCTACAATGAGCAGTTCTTC
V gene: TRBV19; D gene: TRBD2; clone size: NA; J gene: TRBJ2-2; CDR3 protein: CASSLKREGLVTGELFF; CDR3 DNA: TGTGCCAGTAGTCTCAAGCGGGAGGGCCTGGTCACCGGGGAGCTGTTTTTT
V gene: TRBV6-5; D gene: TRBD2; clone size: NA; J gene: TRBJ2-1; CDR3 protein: CASSKGTSGINEQFF; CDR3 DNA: TGTGCCAGCAGCAAGGGGACTAGCGGGATTAATGAGCAGTTCTTC
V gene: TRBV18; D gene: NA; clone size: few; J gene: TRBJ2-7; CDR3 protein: CASSPGATGPYEQYF; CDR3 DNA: TGTGCCAGCTCACCAGGGGCCACAGGTCCCTACGAGCAGTACTTC
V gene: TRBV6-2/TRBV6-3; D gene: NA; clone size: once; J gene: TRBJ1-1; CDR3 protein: CASSSPSAENTEAFF; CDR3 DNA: TGTGCCAGCAGTTCTCCCTCGGCGGAGAACACTGAAGCTTTCTTT
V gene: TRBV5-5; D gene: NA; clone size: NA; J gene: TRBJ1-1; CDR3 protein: CASSLSQRNTEAFF; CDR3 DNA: TGTGCCAGCAGCTTGTCCCAGAGGAACACTGAAGCTTTCTTT
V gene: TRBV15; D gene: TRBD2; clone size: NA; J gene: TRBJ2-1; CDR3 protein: CATSRARQTGGPFF; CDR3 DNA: TGTGCCACCAGCAGAGCCCGGCAGACGGGGGGGCCATTCTTC
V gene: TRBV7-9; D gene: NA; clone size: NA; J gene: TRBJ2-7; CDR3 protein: CASSAQAYEQYF; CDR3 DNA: TGTGCCAGCAGCGCCCAGGCCTACGAGCAGTACTTC
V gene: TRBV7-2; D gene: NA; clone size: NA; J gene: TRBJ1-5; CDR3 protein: CASGPGVLGNQPQHF; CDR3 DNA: TGTGCCAGCGGGCCCGGGGTTCTGGGGAATCAGCCCCAGCATTTT
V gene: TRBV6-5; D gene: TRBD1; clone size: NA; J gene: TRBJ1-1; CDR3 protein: CASRTGQGEAFF; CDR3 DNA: TGTGCCAGCAGGACGGGACAGGGAGAAGCTTTCTTT
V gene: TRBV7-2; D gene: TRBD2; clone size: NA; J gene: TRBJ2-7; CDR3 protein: CASSTDSGTSFYEQYF; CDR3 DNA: TGTGCCAGCAGTACTGACTCCGGGACTAGCTTCTACGAGCAGTACTTC
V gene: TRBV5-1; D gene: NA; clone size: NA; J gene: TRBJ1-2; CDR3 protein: CASSLEPGGTAGGYTF; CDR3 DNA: TGCGCCAGCAGCTTGGAGCCGGGTGGAACCGCGGGGGGCTACACCTTC
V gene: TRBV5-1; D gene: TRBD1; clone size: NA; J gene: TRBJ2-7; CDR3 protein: CASSPAVGQGLYEQYF; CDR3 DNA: TGCGCCAGCAGCCCAGCCGTAGGACAGGGTTTGTACGAGCAGTACTTC
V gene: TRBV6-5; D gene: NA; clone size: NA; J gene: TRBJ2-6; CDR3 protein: CASSLSGANVLTF; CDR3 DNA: TGTGCCAGCAGCCTCTCTGGGGCCAACGTCCTGACTTTC
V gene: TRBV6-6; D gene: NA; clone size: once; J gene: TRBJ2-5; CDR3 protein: CASRTRTQETQYF; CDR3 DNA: TGTGCCAGCAGGACCAGGACTCAAGAGACCCAGTACTTC
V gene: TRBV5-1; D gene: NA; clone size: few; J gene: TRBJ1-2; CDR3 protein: CASSPPEGIWGYTF; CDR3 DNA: TGCGCCAGCAGCCCCCCTGAGGGGATATGGGGCTACACCTTC